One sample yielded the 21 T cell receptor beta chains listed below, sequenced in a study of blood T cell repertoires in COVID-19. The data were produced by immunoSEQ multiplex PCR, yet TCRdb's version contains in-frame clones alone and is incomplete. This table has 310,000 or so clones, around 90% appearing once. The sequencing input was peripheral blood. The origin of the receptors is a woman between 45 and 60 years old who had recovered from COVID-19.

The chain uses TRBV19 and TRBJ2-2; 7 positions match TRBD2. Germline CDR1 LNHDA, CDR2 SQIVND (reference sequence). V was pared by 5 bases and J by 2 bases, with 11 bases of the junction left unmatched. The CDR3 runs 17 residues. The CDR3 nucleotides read TGTGCCAGTAGTTCCCTAGCGGCGATACCTAACACCGGGGAGCTGTTTTTT. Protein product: CASSSLAAIPNTGELFF. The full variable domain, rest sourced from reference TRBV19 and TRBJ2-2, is DGGITQSPKYLFRKEGQNVTLSCEQNLNHDAMYWYRQDPGQGLRLIYYSQIVNDFQKGDIAEGYSVSREKKESFPLTVTSAQKNPTAFYLCASSSLAAIPNTGELFFGEGSRLTVL.

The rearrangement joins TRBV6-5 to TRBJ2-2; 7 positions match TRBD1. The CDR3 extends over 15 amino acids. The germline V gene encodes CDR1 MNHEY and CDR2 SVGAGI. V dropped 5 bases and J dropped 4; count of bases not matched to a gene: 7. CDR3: CASSHDRAGTGELFF. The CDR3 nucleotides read TGTGCCAGCAGTCATGACAGGGCGGGCACCGGGGAGCTGTTTTTT.

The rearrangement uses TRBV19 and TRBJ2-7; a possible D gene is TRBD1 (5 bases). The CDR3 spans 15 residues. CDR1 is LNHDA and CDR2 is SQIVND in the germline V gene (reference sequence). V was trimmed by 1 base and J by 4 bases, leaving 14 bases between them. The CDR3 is CASSIVTGESYEQYF. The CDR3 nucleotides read TGTGCCAGTAGTATAGTAACAGGAGAATCGTACGAGCAGTACTTC.

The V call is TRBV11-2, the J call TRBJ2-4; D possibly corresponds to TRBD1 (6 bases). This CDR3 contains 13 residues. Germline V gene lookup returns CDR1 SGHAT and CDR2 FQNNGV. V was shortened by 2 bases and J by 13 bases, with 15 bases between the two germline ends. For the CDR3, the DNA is TGTGCCAGCAGCTTATCCCCAGGGGACGGACAGTACTTC. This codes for CASSLSPGDGQYF.

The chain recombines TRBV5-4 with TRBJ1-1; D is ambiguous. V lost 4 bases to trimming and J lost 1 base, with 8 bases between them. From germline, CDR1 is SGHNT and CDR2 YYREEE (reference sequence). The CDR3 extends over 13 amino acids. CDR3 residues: CASSGGGNTEAFF. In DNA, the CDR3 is TGTGCCAGCAGCGGCGGAGGGAACACTGAAGCTTTCTTT. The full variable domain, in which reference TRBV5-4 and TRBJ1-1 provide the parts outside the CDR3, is ETGVTQSPTHLIKTRGQQVTLRCSSQSGHNTVSWYQQALGQGPQFIFQYYREEENGRGNFPPRFSGLQFPNYSSELNVNALELDDSALYLCASSGGGNTEAFFGQGTRLTVV.

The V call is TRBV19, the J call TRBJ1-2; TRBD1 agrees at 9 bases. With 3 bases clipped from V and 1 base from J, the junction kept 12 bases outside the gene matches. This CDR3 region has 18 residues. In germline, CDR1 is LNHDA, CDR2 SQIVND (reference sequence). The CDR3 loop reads CASSMIGSGTGLNYGYTF. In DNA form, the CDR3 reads TGTGCCAGTAGTATGATTGGTTCCGGGACAGGGCTTAACTATGGCTACACCTTC.

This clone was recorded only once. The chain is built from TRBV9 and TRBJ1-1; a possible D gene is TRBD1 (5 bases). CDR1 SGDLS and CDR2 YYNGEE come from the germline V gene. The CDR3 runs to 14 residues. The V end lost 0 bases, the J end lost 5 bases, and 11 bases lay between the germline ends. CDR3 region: CASSVGIRGTEAFF. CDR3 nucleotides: TGTGCCAGCAGCGTAGGCATAAGGGGAACTGAAGCTTTCTTT.

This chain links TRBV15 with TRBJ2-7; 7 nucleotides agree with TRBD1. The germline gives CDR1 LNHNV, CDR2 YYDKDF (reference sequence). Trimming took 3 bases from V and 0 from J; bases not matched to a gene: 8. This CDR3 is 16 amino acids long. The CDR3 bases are TGTGCCACCAGCAGGCCCGGGACAGCGAGCTCCTACGAGCAGTACTTC. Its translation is CATSRPGTASSYEQYF. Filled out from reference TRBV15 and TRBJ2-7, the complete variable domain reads DAMVIQNPRYQVTQFGKPVTLSCSQTLNHNVMYWYQQKSSQAPKLLFHYYDKDFNNEADTPDNFQSRRPNTSFCFLDIRSPGLGDTAMYLCATSRPGTASSYEQYFGPGTRLTVT.

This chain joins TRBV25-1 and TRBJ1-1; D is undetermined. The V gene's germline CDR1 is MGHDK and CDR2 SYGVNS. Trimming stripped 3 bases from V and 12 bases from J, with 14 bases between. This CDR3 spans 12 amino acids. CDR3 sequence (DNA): TGTGCCAGCAGTGACCCGGGGTCGAGTTCTTTCTTT. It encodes CASSDPGSSSFF. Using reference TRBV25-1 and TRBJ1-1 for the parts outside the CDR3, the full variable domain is EADIYQTPRYLVIGTGKKITLECSQTMGHDKMYWYQQDPGMELHLIHYSYGVNSTEKGDLSSESTVSRIRTEHFPLTLESARPSHTSQYLCASSDPGSSSFFGQGTRLTVV.

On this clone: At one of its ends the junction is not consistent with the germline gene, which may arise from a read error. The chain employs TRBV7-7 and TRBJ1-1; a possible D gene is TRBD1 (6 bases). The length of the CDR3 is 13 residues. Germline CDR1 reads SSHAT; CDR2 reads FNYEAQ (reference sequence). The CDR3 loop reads CASSVSQGTEAFF. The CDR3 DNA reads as TGTGCTAGCAGCGTGTCCCAGGGGACTGAAGCTTTCTTT. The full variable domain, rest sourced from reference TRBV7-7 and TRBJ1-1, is GAGVSQSPRYKVTKRGQDVTLRCDPISSHATLYWYQQALGQGPEFLTYFNYEAQPDKSGLPSDRFSAERPEGSISTLTIQRTEQRDSAMYRCASSVSQGTEAFFGQGTRLTVV.

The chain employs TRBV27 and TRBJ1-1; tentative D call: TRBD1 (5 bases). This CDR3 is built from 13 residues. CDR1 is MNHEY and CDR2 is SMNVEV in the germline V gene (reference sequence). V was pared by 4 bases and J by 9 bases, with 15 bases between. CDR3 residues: CASSSGGWGKAFF. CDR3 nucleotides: TGTGCCAGCAGTTCCGGGGGTTGGGGAAAAGCTTTCTTT.

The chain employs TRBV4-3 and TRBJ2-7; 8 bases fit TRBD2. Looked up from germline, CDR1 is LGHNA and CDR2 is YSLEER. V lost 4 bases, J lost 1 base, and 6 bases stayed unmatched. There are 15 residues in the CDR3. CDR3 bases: TGCGCCAGCAGCCCCGGGGGGGGCGGGTCCTACGAGCAGTACTTC. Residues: CASSPGGGGSYEQYF.

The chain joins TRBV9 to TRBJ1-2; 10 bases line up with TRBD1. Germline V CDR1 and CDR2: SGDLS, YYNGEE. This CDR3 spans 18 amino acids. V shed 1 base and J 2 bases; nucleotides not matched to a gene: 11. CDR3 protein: CASSVSPRDRGGNYGYTF. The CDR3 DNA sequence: TGTGCCAGCAGCGTATCTCCACGGGACAGGGGAGGGAACTATGGCTACACCTTC. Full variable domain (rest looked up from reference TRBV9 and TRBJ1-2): DSGVTQTPKHLITATGQRVTLRCSPRSGDLSVYWYQQSLDQGLQFLIQYYNGEERAKGNILERFSAQQFPDLHSELNLSSLELGDSALYFCASSVSPRDRGGNYGYTFGSGTRLTVV.

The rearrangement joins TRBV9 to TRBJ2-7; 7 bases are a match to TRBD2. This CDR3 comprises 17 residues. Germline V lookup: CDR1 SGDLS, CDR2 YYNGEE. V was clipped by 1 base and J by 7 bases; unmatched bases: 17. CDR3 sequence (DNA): TGTGCCAGCAGCGTACTTCTCCGGACGGGAGGAATGAGGGAGCAGTACTTC. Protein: CASSVLLRTGGMREQYF.

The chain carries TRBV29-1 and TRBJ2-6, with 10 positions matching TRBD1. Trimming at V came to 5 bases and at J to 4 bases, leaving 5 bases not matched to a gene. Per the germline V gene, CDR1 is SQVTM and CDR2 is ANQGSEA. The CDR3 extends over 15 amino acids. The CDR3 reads CSVRTGGLGANVLTF. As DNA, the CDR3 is TGCAGCGTTCGGACAGGGGGATTAGGGGCCAACGTCCTGACTTTC. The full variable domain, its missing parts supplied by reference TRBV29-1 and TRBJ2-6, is SAVISQKPSRDICQRGTSLTIQCQVDSQVTMMFWYRQQPGQSLTLIATANQGSEATYESGFVIDKFPISRPNLTFSTLTVSNMSPEDSSIYLCSVRTGGLGANVLTFGAGSRLTVL.

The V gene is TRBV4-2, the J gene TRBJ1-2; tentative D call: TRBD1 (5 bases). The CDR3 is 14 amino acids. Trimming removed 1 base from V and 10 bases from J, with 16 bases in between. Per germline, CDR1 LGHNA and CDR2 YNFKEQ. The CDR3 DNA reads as TGTGCCAGCAGCCAAGGTTCAGGGCTAATTTCCTACACCTTC. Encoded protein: CASSQGSGLISYTF.

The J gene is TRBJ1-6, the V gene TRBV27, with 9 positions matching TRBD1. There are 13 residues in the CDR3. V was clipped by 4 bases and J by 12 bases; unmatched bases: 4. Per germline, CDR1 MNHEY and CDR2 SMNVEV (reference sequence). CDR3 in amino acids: CASSSGTGRPLHF. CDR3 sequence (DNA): TGTGCCAGCAGTTCAGGGACAGGGCGACCCCTCCACTTT.

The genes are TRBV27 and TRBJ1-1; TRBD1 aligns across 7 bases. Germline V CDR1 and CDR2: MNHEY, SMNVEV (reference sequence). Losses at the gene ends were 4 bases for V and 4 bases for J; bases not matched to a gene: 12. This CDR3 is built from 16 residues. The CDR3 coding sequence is TGTGCCAGCAGTTCTCGGACAGGACTCACGTCCACTGAAGCTTTCTTT. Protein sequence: CASSSRTGLTSTEAFF.

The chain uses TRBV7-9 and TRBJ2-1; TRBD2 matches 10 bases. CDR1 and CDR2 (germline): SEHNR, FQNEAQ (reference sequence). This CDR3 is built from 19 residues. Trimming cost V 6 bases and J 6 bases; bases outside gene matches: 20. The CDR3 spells CASRRAGGNGGRISNEQFF. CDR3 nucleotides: TGTGCCAGCAGGAGAGCGGGAGGGAATGGCGGGAGGATCAGCAATGAGCAGTTCTTC.

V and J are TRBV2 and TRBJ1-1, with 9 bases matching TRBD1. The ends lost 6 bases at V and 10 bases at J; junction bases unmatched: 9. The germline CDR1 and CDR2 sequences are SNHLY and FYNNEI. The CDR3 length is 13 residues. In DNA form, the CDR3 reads TGTGCCAGCAGCTTCCGGACAGGGGACGGAGCTTTCTTT. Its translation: CASSFRTGDGAFF.

The CDR3, as DNA: TGTGCCAGTTGGGACAGGGGGCGAGGTCCTAATTCACCCCTCCACTTT. It yields the protein CASWDRGRGPNSPLHF. The chain uses TRBV19 and TRBJ1-6; 12 nucleotides align to TRBD1. Trimming took 8 bases from V and 6 from J; bases not matched to a gene: 8. This CDR3 has 16 amino acids. Germline CDR1 reads LNHDA; CDR2 reads SQIVND (reference sequence).